This T cell receptor (beta chain) was sequenced for a study of blood T cell repertoires in COVID-19. Whole-study context: Researchers got acute and convalescent COVID-19 samples from the United States, Italy and Spain.

V trimming: 4 bases; J trimming: 0 bases; junction bases outside the gene matches: 4. Germline V CDR1 and CDR2: LNHDA, SQIVND (reference sequence). The CDR3 has 15 amino acids. Using immunoSEQ multiplex PCR, the repertoire was profiled, and TCRdb retains in-frame clones only, with some absent. The table includes some 260,000 clones, around 89% detected once. Symptom resolution, clearance, or two negative PCRs marked donors in Cohort 3 as recovered. The chain uses TRBV19 and TRBJ1-2; TRBD1 matches at 8 bases. This clonotype was sampled from a man aged 35 to 55 who had recovered from COVID-19. Sequencing was done on a sample of PBMCs or T cells enriched from blood (not recorded which). CDR3 protein: CASSRGTGSNYGYTF. As DNA, the CDR3 is TGTGCCAGTAGTAGAGGGACAGGTTCTAACTATGGCTACACCTTC.